This T cell receptor (beta chain) was sequenced in a study of T cells in Graves' hyperthyroidism and ophthalmopathy. CDR1 MNHNS and CDR2 SASEGT come from the germline V gene. The trim removed 3 bases at V and 2 bases at J, leaving 6 bases unmatched. The CDR3 spans 16 residues. This clonotype was counted a few times. It was uncontrolled infection, other autoimmune disease, pregnancy or lactation that excluded patients. RNA transcripts yielded amplified TCR beta CDR3 regions. First-round RT-PCR targeting the TCR CDR3 was performed with the HTBI primer set. TCRdb reprocessed the multiplex PCR reads via MiXCR and lists one record per CDR3 protein. The sample holds around 420,000 distinct CDR3 sequences; 15% to 18% are singletons and the top ten take around 7.7%.

The sample comprised blood. The rearrangement links TRBV6-1 to TRBJ2-1, with 8 positions matching TRBD2. The clonotype originates from a woman aged 18-35 years with Graves' hyperthyroidism. The CDR3 nucleotides are TGTGCCAGCAGTGATGCGGTCGGGGGGGCCTACAATGAGCAGTTCTTC. Its protein product is CASSDAVGGAYNEQFF.